Sequencing of this T cell receptor beta chain was carried out in a study of T cells after yellow fever vaccination. Germline CDR1 and CDR2: DFQATT and SNEGSKA (reference sequence). The CDR3 covers 14 residues. The junction had 2 bases not matched to a gene; V was cut back by 5 bases and J by 0 bases. TCRdb reprocessed the 5' RACE reads via MiXCR and lists one record per CDR3 protein. The sample has about 500,000 distinct CDR3 sequences, less than 20% seen once. This clonotype was seen a few times. This specimen was PBMCs, taken 5 to 6 days after the first yellow fever vaccination. The sequence was collected from a man aged 18 to 29 who received the YFV17D yellow fever vaccine. The V and J genes are TRBV20-1 and TRBJ2-1; the match to TRBD2 covers 9 bases. The CDR3 here is CSASSGASYNEQFF. CDR3 nucleotide sequence: TGCAGTGCTTCTAGCGGGGCCTCCTACAATGAGCAGTTCTTC.